One sample yielded the 32 T cell receptor beta chains listed below, sequenced in a study of monozygotic twins with inflammatory bowel disease. From its re-call of the 5' RACE reads, TCRdb lists each CDR3 protein once, without DNA. The sample has approximately 400,000 distinct CDR3 sequences. The specimen sequenced was blood. These receptors were taken from a human donor with ulcerative colitis or Crohn's disease, or a healthy co-twin of an affected twin (not recorded which).

This sequence joins TRBV6-4 and TRBJ2-1; TCRdb calls TRBD2, which cannot be checked without DNA. The CDR3 has 15 amino acids. Germline loops: CDR1 MRHNA, CDR2 SNTAGT. The CDR3 is CASCHTSGAGNEQFF.

The chain combines TRBV15 with TRBJ2-7; checking the TCRdb D call of TRBD2 is not possible without DNA. Per germline, CDR1 LNHNV and CDR2 YYDKDF (reference sequence). The CDR3 is made up of 16 amino acids. The CDR3 sequence is CATSSYPALAAYEQYF.

The J gene is TRBJ1-1, the V gene TRBV18; the D call from TCRdb, TRBD1, cannot be confirmed without DNA. Per germline, CDR1 KGHSH and CDR2 LQKENI. CDR3 length equals 14 residues. This CDR3 reads CASSPVGGYTEAFF.

The chain joins TRBV7-9 to TRBJ1-4. The germline V gene has CDR1 SEHNR and CDR2 FQNEAQ (reference sequence). This CDR3 region has 14 residues. The CDR3 is CASSGLPANEKLFF.

The chain uses TRBV5-1 and TRBJ2-3. Germline V gives CDR1 SGHRS, CDR2 YFSETQ. CDR3 size: 15 residues. This CDR3 is CASSPASGPTDTQYF.

The J gene is TRBJ1-2, the V gene TRBV7-9; the D call from TCRdb, TRBD1, cannot be confirmed without DNA. The CDR3 contains 15 residues. Germline V CDR1 and CDR2: SEHNR, FQNEAQ (reference sequence). CDR3 region: CASSPMKTGDYGYTF.

The chain couples TRBV5-1 to TRBJ2-5; TCRdb's assignment of TRBD2 cannot be checked, as there is no DNA. CDR3 length: 14 residues. Germline V lookup: CDR1 SGHRS, CDR2 YFSETQ. The CDR3 loop is CASSPLAGRETQYF.

The genes are TRBV5-4 and TRBJ2-2; TCRdb names TRBD1, which stays unverified in the absence of DNA. CDR3 length: 15 amino acids. Germline V gene data show CDR1 as SGHNT and CDR2 as YYREEE (reference sequence). The CDR3 protein is CASSGRDRPAGELFF.

The gene calls are TRBV7-2 and TRBJ2-3; TCRdb's D call of TRBD1 is untestable without DNA. The length of the CDR3 is 17 residues. The germline gives CDR1 SGHTA, CDR2 FQGNSA. CDR3 loop: CASSLGIGAIWTDTQYF.

V gene TRBV4-3 combines with J gene TRBJ2-7; absent DNA, TCRdb's TRBD1 call cannot be checked. CDR3 size: 15 residues. Germline loops: CDR1 LGHNA, CDR2 YSLEER. CDR3 protein: CASSQDRGPFYEQYF.

The chain is built from TRBV20-1 and TRBJ2-3; TCRdb selects TRBD1, and the lack of DNA leaves this call unchecked. This CDR3 is built from 15 residues. Germline assignment: CDR1 DFQATT and CDR2 SNEGSKA (reference sequence). The CDR3 is CSARVHGGGADTQYF.

The rearrangement links TRBV9 to TRBJ1-4; no DNA is available, so the TRBD1 call from TCRdb remains unchecked. Germline V gene sequence: CDR1 SGDLS, CDR2 YYNGEE. CDR3 length equals 15 residues. CDR3 region: CASSEDTFLNEKLFF.

This rearrangement joins TRBV20-1 to TRBJ1-5; TCRdb indicates TRBD1, and absent DNA this call remains unverified. The germline V gene encodes CDR1 DFQATT and CDR2 SNEGSKA (reference sequence). The CDR3 has 13 amino acids. This CDR3 reads CSARSRGRQPQHF.

V and J are TRBV24-1 and TRBJ2-2; TCRdb designates TRBD1, a call that cannot be tested without DNA. This CDR3 spans 17 amino acids. Germline V CDR1 and CDR2: KGHDR, SFDVKD. The CDR3 here is CATSDPRQGHGTGELFF.

The V call is TRBV5-1, the J call TRBJ2-3. The CDR3 totals 15 residues. CDR1 and CDR2 from the germline V gene are SGHRS and YFSETQ. The CDR3 sequence is CASSLDRGTTDTQYF.

This chain connects TRBV28 to TRBJ2-7; lacking DNA, the TRBD1 call made by TCRdb goes unchecked. The CDR3 length is 19 residues. CDR1 is MDHEN, CDR2 SYDVKM, per germline. The CDR3 spells CASSSLLVPGQGNPYEQYF. Supplemented by reference TRBV28 and TRBJ2-7, the full variable domain reads DVKVTQSSRYLVKRTGEKVFLECVQDMDHENMFWYRQDPGLGLRLIYFSYDVKMKEKGDIPEGYSVSREKKERFSLILESASTNQTSMYLCASSSLLVPGQGNPYEQYFGPGTRLTVT.

This chain joins TRBV27 and TRBJ2-7; with no DNA, the TCRdb D assignment of TRBD1 cannot be verified. The CDR3 has 16 amino acids. From germline, CDR1 is MNHEY and CDR2 SMNVEV (reference sequence). CDR3 loop: CASSLYPGQGSNEQYF.

The V gene is TRBV5-1, the J gene TRBJ2-1. Germline V gives CDR1 SGHRS, CDR2 YFSETQ. The CDR3 contains 15 residues. The CDR3 spells CASSDRGISYNEQFF.

The chain recombines TRBV7-3 with TRBJ2-6. The CDR3 length is 16 residues. CDR1 and CDR2 (germline): SGHTA, FQGTGA. CDR3 amino acids: CASSAAAGSGANVLTF.

The rearrangement links TRBV6-2 or TRBV6-3 to TRBJ2-2; TCRdb calls TRBD1, which cannot be checked without DNA. Germline values: CDR1 MNHEY, CDR2 SVGEGT. This CDR3 comprises 15 residues. CDR3 in amino acids: CASSQGLYNTGELFF.

The chain combines TRBV4-2 with TRBJ2-3; TCRdb lists TRBD2, though no DNA is available to test this call. The CDR3 totals 18 residues. The V gene's germline CDR1 is LGHNA and CDR2 YNFKEQ. CDR3 protein: CASSQDRASGGVTDTQYF.

The genes are TRBV5-1 and TRBJ1-3; TCRdb outputs TRBD1, but without DNA this stays unchecked. The CDR3 has 20 residues. Per the germline V gene, CDR1 is SGHRS and CDR2 is YFSETQ. The CDR3 spells CASSLRPLRDPFLSGNTIYF.

The V and J genes are TRBV11-2 and TRBJ1-2; the D call from TCRdb, TRBD1, cannot be confirmed without DNA. Germline CDR1 reads SGHAT; CDR2 reads FQNNGV. The length of the CDR3 is 16 residues. The CDR3 here is CASSAYRQGMDYGYTF. The variable domain in full, completed from reference TRBV11-2 and TRBJ1-2, reads EAGVAQSPRYKIIEKRQSVAFWCNPISGHATLYWYQQILGQGPKLLIQFQNNGVVDDSQLPKDRFSAERLKGVDSTLKIQPAKLEDSAVYLCASSAYRQGMDYGYTFGSGTRLTVV.

This chain connects TRBV11-2 to TRBJ2-3; with no DNA, the TCRdb D assignment of TRBD2 cannot be verified. The CDR3 is 18 amino acids. In germline, CDR1 is SGHAT, CDR2 FQNNGV. CDR3 amino acids: CASSSPAQLAGSTDTQYF.

The chain joins TRBV14 to TRBJ1-1; TCRdb returns TRBD1, unconfirmable since there is no DNA. The CDR3 length is 18 residues. Germline CDR1 reads SGHDN; CDR2 reads FVKESK. The CDR3 reads CASSQAVRKGRIGAEAFF. The whole variable domain, filled in from reference TRBV14 and TRBJ1-1, reads EAGVTQFPSHSVIEKGQTVTLRCDPISGHDNLYWYRRVMGKEIKFLLHFVKESKQDESGMPNNRFLAERTGGTYSTLKVQPAELEDSGVYFCASSQAVRKGRIGAEAFFGQGTRLTVV.

The V call is TRBV6-4, the J call TRBJ2-3; TCRdb proposes TRBD1, but this gene call is untestable without DNA. This CDR3 is 16 amino acids long. CDR1 is MRHNA and CDR2 is SNTAGT in the germline V gene. CDR3 protein: CASSDSTGGSTDTQYF.

The V call is TRBV5-6, the J call TRBJ2-5; with no DNA, the TCRdb D assignment of TRBD1 cannot be verified. CDR1 and CDR2 from the germline V gene are SGHDT and YYEEEE. The CDR3 contains 18 residues. The CDR3 region is CASSLAWGTGDFQETQYF.

The chain recombines TRBV5-1 with TRBJ1-4; TCRdb designates TRBD1, a call that cannot be tested without DNA. The length of the CDR3 is 15 residues. Germline V gene sequence: CDR1 SGHRS, CDR2 YFSETQ. CDR3 region: CASSLGLQGNEKLFF. The complete variable domain, with remaining parts taken from reference TRBV5-1 and TRBJ1-4, reads KAGVTQTPRYLIKTRGQQVTLSCSPISGHRSVSWYQQTPGQGLQFLFEYFSETQRNKGNFPGRFSGRQFSNSRSEMNVSTLELGDSALYLCASSLGLQGNEKLFFGSGTQLSVL.

This chain links TRBV20-1 with TRBJ1-5. CDR1 is DFQATT and CDR2 is SNEGSKA in the germline V gene (reference sequence). The length of the CDR3 is 13 residues. CDR3 sequence reads: CSASGSVNQPQHF.

This chain uses TRBV12-3 or TRBV12-4 with TRBJ2-1; TCRdb picks TRBD2, but there is no DNA to check that call. This CDR3 has 14 residues. CDR3 sequence reads: CASSQLAGGNEQFF.

The V and J genes are TRBV5-5 and TRBJ2-5; TCRdb gives TRBD2 as the D gene, but with no DNA this cannot be confirmed. This CDR3 region has 13 residues. In germline, CDR1 is SGHKS, CDR2 YYEKEE (reference sequence). The CDR3 reads CASWEMAGETQYF.

V and J are TRBV9 and TRBJ2-2; checking the TCRdb D call of TRBD1 is not possible without DNA. The CDR3 consists of 15 residues. Germline V lookup: CDR1 SGDLS, CDR2 YYNGEE. CDR3 sequence: CASSRQVSNTGELFF.